At least ten counts were recorded for the clone carrying this T cell receptor beta chain. As yet, its antigen is unknown. The data belong to a study of T cells in Graves' hyperthyroidism and ophthalmopathy. The study, taken as a whole, reports: Blood also showed most of the thyroid clonotypes that were expanded above 0.001. Ophthalmopathy got predicted by the model a median approximately six months before its onset.

The study excluded patients with uncontrolled infection, other autoimmune disease, pregnancy or lactation. An approximately 10 ml volume of fresh peripheral blood provided the PBMCs. Regions amplified from RNA transcripts were the TCR beta CDR3 regions. Researchers ran a first-round RT-PCR on the TCR CDR3 using the HTBI primer set. MiXCR, applied by TCRdb to the multiplex PCR reads, yields one record per CDR3 protein. The sample lists approximately 610,000 distinct CDR3 sequences, around 15% occurring once. The CDR3 covers 16 residues. CDR1 is SNHLY and CDR2 is FYNNEI in the germline V gene. The V and J ends lost 7 bases and 6 bases, in that order; junction bases with no gene match: 11.

Sequenced input: blood. The rearrangement links TRBV2 to TRBJ1-4; 10 bases line up with TRBD1. This TCR derives from a woman between 18 and 30 years old with Graves' hyperthyroidism. The CDR3 bases are TGTGCCAGCACCCTCGATTTAGGGACAGGGGATGAAAAACTGTTTTTT. Encoded protein: CASTLDLGTGDEKLFF.